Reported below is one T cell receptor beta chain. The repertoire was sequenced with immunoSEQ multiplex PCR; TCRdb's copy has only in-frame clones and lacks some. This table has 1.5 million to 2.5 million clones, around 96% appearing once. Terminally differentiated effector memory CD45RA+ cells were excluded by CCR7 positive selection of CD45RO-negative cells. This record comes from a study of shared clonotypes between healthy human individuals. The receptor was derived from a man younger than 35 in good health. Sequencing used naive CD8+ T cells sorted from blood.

CDR3 DNA: TGTGCCTGTTCCTTATTGAACACTGAAGCTTTCTTT. This gives the protein CACSLLNTEAFF. The chain recombines TRBV30 with TRBJ1-1; D remains unclear. Deletions cut 6 bases from V and 0 bases from J, with 8 bases between. The length of the CDR3 is 12 residues. CDR1 and CDR2 (germline): GTSNPN, SVGIG (reference sequence). The variable domain in full, with the rest retrieved from reference TRBV30 and TRBJ1-1, is SQTIHQWPATLVQPVGSPLSLECTVEGTSNPNLYWYRQAAGRGLQLLFYSVGIGQISSEVPQNLSASRPQDRQFILSSKKLLLSDSGFYLCACSLLNTEAFFGQGTRLTVV.